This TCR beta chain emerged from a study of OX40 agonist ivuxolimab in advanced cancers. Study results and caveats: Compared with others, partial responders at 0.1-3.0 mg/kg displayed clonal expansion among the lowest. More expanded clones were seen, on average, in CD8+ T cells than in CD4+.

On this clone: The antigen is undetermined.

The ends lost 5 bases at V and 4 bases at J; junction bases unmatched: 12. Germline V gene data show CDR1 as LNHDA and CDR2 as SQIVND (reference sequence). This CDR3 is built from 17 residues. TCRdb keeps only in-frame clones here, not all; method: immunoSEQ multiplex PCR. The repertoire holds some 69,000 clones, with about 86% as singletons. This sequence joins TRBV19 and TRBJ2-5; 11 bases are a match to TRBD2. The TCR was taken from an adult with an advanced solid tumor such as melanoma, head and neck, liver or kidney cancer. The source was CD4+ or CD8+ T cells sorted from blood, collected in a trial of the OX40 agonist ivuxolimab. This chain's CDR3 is CASSPGRSGGAGETQYF. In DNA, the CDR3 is TGTGCCAGTAGTCCCGGTCGTAGCGGGGGGGCGGGAGAGACCCAGTACTTC. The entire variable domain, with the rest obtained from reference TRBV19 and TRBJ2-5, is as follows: DGGITQSPKYLFRKEGQNVTLSCEQNLNHDAMYWYRQDPGQGLRLIYYSQIVNDFQKGDIAEGYSVSREKKESFPLTVTSAQKNPTAFYLCASSPGRSGGAGETQYFGPGTRLLVL.